The 28 T cell receptor beta chains below all came from one sample that was sequenced in a study of CD8 T cells in ankylosing spondylitis. TCRdb reprocessed the 5' RACE reads with MiXCR, giving one entry per CDR3 protein. The sample has 200,000 to 300,000 distinct CDR3 sequences, about 24% seen once. Input material: blood, either unsorted or a sorted T cell fraction (not recorded which). The receptor source for this set is a male donor with ankylosing spondylitis or in good health (not recorded which).

At least ten counts were recorded for this clonotype. The rearrangement joins TRBV10-3 to TRBJ2-7; possible D gene TRBD2, 6 bases. The V end was cut by 6 bases, the J end by 3 bases, with 21 bases between. The germline gives CDR1 ENHRY, CDR2 SYGVKD. The CDR3 length is 16 residues. CDR3 loop: CAISQPTGSGDYEQYF. The CDR3 coding sequence is TGTGCCATCAGCCAACCGACTGGTTCGGGGGACTACGAGCAGTACTTC.

The chain employs TRBV20-1 and TRBJ2-5, with 10 bases identical to TRBD2. J was trimmed by 2 bases and V by 6 bases; bases with no gene match: 9. This CDR3 has 15 amino acids. The germline CDR1 and CDR2 sequences are DFQATT and SNEGSKA (reference sequence). The CDR3 sequence: CSAKRTSGWQETQYF. CDR3 coding DNA: TGCAGTGCGAAAAGGACTAGCGGATGGCAAGAGACCCAGTACTTC.

This clonotype turned up a few times. The chain employs TRBV7-3 and TRBJ2-3; D possibly uses TRBD1 or TRBD2 (6 bases each). Germline values: CDR1 SGHTA, CDR2 FQGTGA. There are 14 residues in the CDR3. V gave up 3 bases and J gave up 5 bases, with 12 bases separating them. Written as DNA, the CDR3 is TGTGCCAGCAGCTTTTCGGGGGCGGAAGATACGCAGTATTTT. This translates into CASSFSGAEDTQYF.

The J gene is TRBJ1-1, the V gene TRBV4-1; a possible D gene is TRBD1 (5 bases). Trimming shortened V by 6 bases and J by 6 bases, and 26 bases separated the two germline ends. The V gene's germline CDR1 is MGHRA and CDR2 YSYEKL. The CDR3 contains 17 residues. The CDR3 loop reads CASSYIREGLEKAEAFF. The CDR3 DNA reads TGCGCCAGCAGTTACATCAGGGAGGGGCTCGAGAAAGCTGAAGCTTTCTTT.

The chain uses TRBV27 and TRBJ2-6; 8 bases agree with TRBD1. V dropped 3 bases and J dropped 1; count of bases not matched to a gene: 5. Germline CDR1 and CDR2: MNHEY and SMNVEV (reference sequence). The CDR3 runs to 17 residues. CDR3 coding DNA: TGTGCCAGCAGTTTTCGGGACAGGTTATCTGGGGCCAACGTCCTGACTTTC. Encoded protein: CASSFRDRLSGANVLTF.

The rearrangement joins TRBV10-3 to TRBJ2-7; 7 nucleotides agree with TRBD1. This CDR3 is 17 amino acids long. The germline V gene has CDR1 ENHRY and CDR2 SYGVKD. Trimming took 0 bases from V and 5 from J; bases not matched to a gene: 13. CDR3 loop: CAISESYQTGAIDEQYF. CDR3 DNA sequence: TGTGCCATCAGTGAGTCGTACCAAACAGGGGCTATCGACGAGCAGTACTTC.

This clonotype was found a few times. This rearrangement joins TRBV6-9 to TRBJ1-1; D uncertain. The CDR3 covers 15 residues. Germline CDR1 and CDR2: MNHGY and SVAAGI. The ends were cut back, 2 bases at V and 2 bases at J, with 12 bases in the middle. The CDR3 DNA is TGTGCCAGCAGTTATACGAAGGGAATAAACACTGAAGCTTTCTTT. Translating gives CASSYTKGINTEAFF.

This clonotype was counted many times. The V gene is TRBV20-1, the J gene TRBJ2-7; no firm D call. Deletions cut 3 bases from V and 3 bases from J, with 12 bases between. The CDR3 is 13 amino acids. The germline V gene has CDR1 DFQATT and CDR2 SNEGSKA (reference sequence). The CDR3 sequence: CSASLRRFYEQYF. For the CDR3, the DNA is TGCAGTGCTAGCCTCCGACGGTTCTACGAGCAGTACTTC.

In this sample, this clonotype turned up a few times. The chain combines TRBV5-1 with TRBJ2-7; D may be TRBD1 (5 bases). This CDR3 region has 12 residues. Germline V gives CDR1 SGHRS, CDR2 YFSETQ. The V end lost 5 bases, the J end lost 1 base, and 7 bases lay between the germline ends. CDR3: CASSAGSYEQYF. CDR3 bases: TGCGCCAGCAGTGCAGGGTCCTACGAGCAGTACTTC.

There are a few counts of this clonotype. The gene calls are TRBV20-1 and TRBJ1-3; no clear D gene. The germline V gene encodes CDR1 DFQATT and CDR2 SNEGSKA (reference sequence). The V gene lost 6 bases and the J gene lost 0 bases, with 9 bases spanning the gap. CDR3 length: 13 residues. CDR3 sequence (DNA): TGCAGTGCCAGGCCAGACTCTGGAAACACCATATATTTT. The encoded protein is CSARPDSGNTIYF.

The rearrangement links TRBV12-3 or TRBV12-4 to TRBJ2-5; no clear D gene. V was shortened by 2 bases and J by 5 bases, with 12 bases between the two germline ends. The CDR3 runs to 14 residues. The CDR3 bases are TGTGCCAGCAGTTTAATGGTTGCTGTTGAGACCCAGTACTTC. The encoded protein is CASSLMVAVETQYF.

Many counts were recorded for this clonotype. The chain uses TRBV20-1 and TRBJ2-3; the D is unclear. Per germline, CDR1 DFQATT and CDR2 SNEGSKA (reference sequence). Trimming left V 1 base short and J 0 bases short, with 5 bases between. This CDR3 has 13 amino acids. The CDR3 region has the DNA TGCAGTGCTAGAGTCGGTAGCACAGATACGCAGTATTTT. Residues: CSARVGSTDTQYF.

V usage is TRBV5-1 and J usage is TRBJ2-3, with TRBD2 identical over 8 bases. The CDR3 is 14 amino acids. V trimming: 4 bases; J trimming: 5 bases; junction bases outside the gene matches: 6. In germline, CDR1 is SGHRS, CDR2 YFSETQ. Here the CDR3 DNA reads TGCGCCAGCAGCCATAGCGGGGACGGAGATACGCAGTATTTT. Amino acids: CASSHSGDGDTQYF.

This clonotype was counted ten times or more. The chain links TRBV3-1 to TRBJ1-1, with TRBD1 as a possible D gene (5 bases). V was pared by 6 bases and J by 4 bases, with 18 bases between. The CDR3 consists of 15 residues. Germline CDR1 is LGHDT and CDR2 is YNNKEL (reference sequence). CDR3 sequence reads: CASSVAGTRGTEAFF. CDR3 in DNA: TGTGCCAGCAGTGTGGCAGGGACGAGGGGCACTGAAGCTTTCTTT.

This chain joins TRBV20-1 and TRBJ1-1; D uncertain. Trimming stripped 6 bases from V and 1 base from J, with 15 bases between. CDR1 is DFQATT and CDR2 is SNEGSKA in the germline V gene (reference sequence). There are 14 residues in the CDR3. The CDR3 loop is CSAPRGMKNTEAFF. CDR3 coding DNA: TGCAGTGCCCCCCGTGGCATGAAGAACACTGAAGCTTTCTTT.

The chain couples TRBV6-5 to TRBJ2-5, with 8 bases identical to TRBD2. Germline V lookup: CDR1 MNHEY, CDR2 SVGAGI. This CDR3 has 15 amino acids. The V and J ends lost 2 bases and 5 bases, in that order; junction bases with no gene match: 7. CDR3 in amino acids: CASSYRGGPGETQYF. For the CDR3, the DNA is TGTGCCAGCAGTTACCGGGGGGGGCCGGGGGAGACCCAGTACTTC.

This clonotype was picked up a small number of times. The chain has TRBV6-1 and TRBJ2-7; 12 nucleotides align to TRBD1. Germline trimming cut 4 bases from V and 6 bases from J; bases unmatched to any gene: 7. Per the germline V gene, CDR1 is MNHNS and CDR2 is SASEGT. This CDR3 comprises 15 residues. CDR3: CASSGGGTGGSEQYF. DNA for the CDR3: TGTGCCAGCAGTGGGGGAGGGACAGGGGGCAGCGAGCAGTACTTC.

The chain combines TRBV9 with TRBJ2-5; 10 bases agree with TRBD2. Per germline, CDR1 SGDLS and CDR2 YYNGEE. After removal of 2 bases from V and 0 bases from J, the junction contained 4 bases not matched to a gene. CDR3 length: 16 residues. This CDR3 is CASSVGLAAYQETQYF. The DNA of the CDR3 is TGTGCCAGCAGCGTCGGACTAGCGGCGTACCAAGAGACCCAGTACTTC.

This clonotype was seen many times. The chain combines TRBV7-9 with TRBJ2-3; 12 nucleotides align to TRBD2. The CDR3 spans 15 residues. Losses at the gene ends were 2 bases for V and 3 bases for J; bases not matched to a gene: 0. The V gene's germline CDR1 is SEHNR and CDR2 FQNEAQ (reference sequence). The CDR3: CASSLLAGGTDTQYF. The CDR3 DNA sequence: TGTGCCAGCAGCTTACTAGCGGGGGGGACAGATACGCAGTATTTT.

DNA for the CDR3: TGCAGTGCCAGGGCGGGGGGCTCGAGCTCCTACGAGCAGTACTTC. It codes for CSARAGGSSSYEQYF. This chain uses TRBV20-1 with TRBJ2-7, with TRBD2 matching 8 bases. Germline V gene data show CDR1 as DFQATT and CDR2 as SNEGSKA (reference sequence). This CDR3 comprises 15 residues. J gave up 0 bases and V 6 bases, and 10 bases lay outside the gene matches.

This clonotype came up many times. This chain links TRBV20-1 with TRBJ1-5; no clear D gene. Germline CDR1 DFQATT, CDR2 SNEGSKA (reference sequence). Trimming left V 6 bases short and J 5 bases short, with 14 bases between. There are 13 residues in the CDR3. The CDR3 DNA follows: TGCAGTGCCACCTCTAGTCCTGATCAGCCCCAGCATTTT. Amino acids: CSATSSPDQPQHF.

At least ten counts were recorded for this clonotype. The chain carries TRBV7-2 and TRBJ2-7; 9 nucleotides match TRBD1. Germline CDR1 reads SGHTA; CDR2 reads FQGNSA. The V segment lost 5 bases and the J segment 4 bases; nucleotides outside the gene matches: 9. This CDR3 contains 15 residues. Here the CDR3 reads CASSKTAGQGYEQYF. DNA for the CDR3: TGTGCCAGCAGCAAAACAGCGGGACAGGGTTACGAGCAGTACTTC.

This clonotype was seen many times. The chain has TRBV29-1 and TRBJ1-1, with TRBD1 identical over 8 bases. Germline CDR1 reads SQVTM; CDR2 reads ANQGSEA. The CDR3 has 13 amino acids. The V and J ends lost 4 bases and 7 bases, in that order; junction bases with no gene match: 8. The CDR3: CSVGAGGAGEAFF. The CDR3 nucleotides are TGCAGCGTTGGGGCAGGGGGCGCCGGTGAAGCTTTCTTT.

The CDR3 reads CSASRSGGSYNEQFF. Here the CDR3 DNA reads TGCAGTGCTAGTAGGAGCGGGGGGTCCTACAATGAGCAGTTCTTC. V and J are TRBV20-1 and TRBJ2-1; 9 bases line up with TRBD2. V shed 3 bases, J shed 1 base, and the junction held 4 bases outside the gene matches. The CDR3 covers 15 residues. Germline V gene data show CDR1 as DFQATT and CDR2 as SNEGSKA (reference sequence).

The chain carries TRBV20-1 and TRBJ2-1; 7 bases match TRBD2. CDR3 length: 14 amino acids. CDR1 and CDR2 (germline): DFQATT, SNEGSKA (reference sequence). With V trimmed by 3 bases and J by 4 bases, 6 bases remained unmatched. CDR3 DNA sequence: TGCAGTGCTAGTCGGCCGGGGGGTTACAATGAGCAGTTCTTC. It is translated as CSASRPGGYNEQFF.

This clonotype came up many times. The chain joins TRBV11-2 to TRBJ2-5; TRBD1 might be the D (7 bases). Trimming cost V 6 bases and J 6 bases, with 20 bases left between them. In germline, CDR1 is SGHAT, CDR2 FQNNGV. The CDR3 runs 15 residues. The CDR3 DNA sequence: TGTGCCAGCAGTCTAGGGGGGACAGAACGAAAGACCCAGTACTTC. This encodes CASSLGGTERKTQYF. The full variable domain, with the rest looked up from reference TRBV11-2 and TRBJ2-5, is EAGVAQSPRYKIIEKRQSVAFWCNPISGHATLYWYQQILGQGPKLLIQFQNNGVVDDSQLPKDRFSAERLKGVDSTLKIQPAKLEDSAVYLCASSLGGTERKTQYFGPGTRLLVL.

This clonotype was detected only once. The rearrangement links TRBV5-5 to TRBJ2-5; 10 bases agree with TRBD1. V shed 4 bases, J shed 4 bases, and the junction held 7 bases outside the gene matches. This CDR3 spans 15 amino acids. From germline, CDR1 is SGHKS and CDR2 YYEKEE (reference sequence). CDR3 DNA: TGTGCCAGCAGCGCCCCGGGACAGGGGTTAGAGACCCAGTACTTC. It yields the protein CASSAPGQGLETQYF.

This clonotype was observed a single time. V and J are TRBV12-3 or TRBV12-4 and TRBJ1-5, with a tentative D call TRBD1 (5 bases). CDR3 length: 13 residues. The ends were cut back, 3 bases at V and 7 bases at J, with 10 bases in the middle. CDR3 in DNA: TGTGCCAGCAGTTTCAGGGCAGGGCAGCCCCAGCATTTT. Translation gives CASSFRAGQPQHF.